Listed below are T cell receptor beta chains from one sample, sequenced in a study of CD8+CD57+ T cells in acquired aplastic anemia. TCRdb re-called the reads with MiXCR, one entry per CDR3 protein. This table holds about 170,000 distinct CDR3 sequences, more than 45% found once. Material for sequencing was sorted CD4+, CD8+, or CD8+CD57+ T cells (not recorded which) from PBMCs. The receptors were gathered from a human donor with aplastic anemia. Both conserved end residues are part of each CDR3. A D gene is named only where the DNA matches it firmly. Clone size is not always given. Where it is, it says once, few, many or a class for expanded clones.

clone size	D gene	J gene	V gene	CDR3 DNA	CDR3 protein
once	TRBD1	TRBJ2-4	TRBV10-3	TGTGCCATCAGTGATGAGTGGACAGGGGAGAACATTCAGTACTTC	CAISDEWTGENIQYF
NA	NA	TRBJ1-5	TRBV5-1	TGCGCCAGCAGCTTGGGGTCCGGGCCAAATCAGCCCCAGCATTTT	CASSLGSGPNQPQHF
NA	NA	TRBJ2-7	TRBV10-1	TGCGCCAGCCGCACAGGGTTCGGGCAGTACTTC	CASRTGFGQYF
once	TRBD1	TRBJ1-2	TRBV5-1	TGCGCCAGCAGCTTAGGACAGGGGTTGGGCTACACCTTC	CASSLGQGLGYTF
many	NA	TRBJ1-3	TRBV11-3	TGTGCCAGCAGTGTAGAGGGACTTGGAAACACCATATATTTT	CASSVEGLGNTIYF
many	NA	TRBJ1-6	TRBV2	TGTGCCAGCACCCGGGGGACTCCCTATAATTCACCCCTCCACTTT	CASTRGTPYNSPLHF
NA	NA	TRBJ2-7	TRBV6-1	TGTGCCAGCAGTGTGGGGGTGGTCTACGAGCAGTACTTC	CASSVGVVYEQYF
many	TRBD1	TRBJ1-2	TRBV27	TGTGCCAGCAGTTGGGACAGGGGTTATGGCTACACCTTC	CASSWDRGYGYTF
NA	TRBD2	TRBJ2-3	TRBV10-3	TGTGCCATCAGTGTAGCGGGGGGCGTAACAGATACGCAGTATTTT	CAISVAGGVTDTQYF
once	NA	TRBJ2-3	TRBV15	TGTGCCACCAGCAGAGACGAGGGCCTTCGCACAGATACGCAGTATTTT	CATSRDEGLRTDTQYF
many	TRBD2	TRBJ2-5	TRBV7-2	TGTGCCAGCAGCTTAGTATCTAGCGGGGGGATCGGGGAGACCCAGTACTTC	CASSLVSSGGIGETQYF